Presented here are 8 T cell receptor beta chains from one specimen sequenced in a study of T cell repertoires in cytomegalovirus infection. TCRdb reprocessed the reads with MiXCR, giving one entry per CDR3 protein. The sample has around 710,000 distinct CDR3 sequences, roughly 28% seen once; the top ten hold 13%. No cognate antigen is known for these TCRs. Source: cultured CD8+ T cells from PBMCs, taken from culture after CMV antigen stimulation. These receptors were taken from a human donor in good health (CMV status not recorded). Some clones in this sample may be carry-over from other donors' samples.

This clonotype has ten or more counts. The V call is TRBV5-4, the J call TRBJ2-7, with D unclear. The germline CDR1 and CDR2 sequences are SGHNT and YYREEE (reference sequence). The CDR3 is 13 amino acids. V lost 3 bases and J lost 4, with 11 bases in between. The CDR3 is CASSYDPEYEQYF. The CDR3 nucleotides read TGTGCCAGCAGCTACGATCCAGAGTACGAGCAGTACTTC. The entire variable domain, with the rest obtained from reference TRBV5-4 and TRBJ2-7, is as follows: ETGVTQSPTHLIKTRGQQVTLRCSSQSGHNTVSWYQQALGQGPQFIFQYYREEENGRGNFPPRFSGLQFPNYSSELNVNALELDDSALYLCASSYDPEYEQYFGPGTRLTVT.

CDR3 coding DNA: TGTGCCAGCAGTGCAGCGGGGGGGAACACAGATACGCAGTATTTT. Translation gives CASSAAGGNTDTQYF. The chain has TRBV12-3 or TRBV12-4 and TRBJ2-3, with 10 bases fitting TRBD2. The V segment lost 5 bases and the J segment 2 bases; nucleotides outside the gene matches: 4. The CDR3 is made up of 15 amino acids.

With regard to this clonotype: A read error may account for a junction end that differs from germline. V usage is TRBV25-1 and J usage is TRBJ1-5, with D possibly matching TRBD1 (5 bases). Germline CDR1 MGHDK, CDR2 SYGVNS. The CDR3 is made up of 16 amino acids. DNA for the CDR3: TGTGCCACCAGTAAACTCCCTCGGGACCGAAATCAGCCCCAGCATTTT. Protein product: CATSKLPRDRNQPQHF. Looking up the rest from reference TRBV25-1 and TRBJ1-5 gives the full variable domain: EADIYQTPRYLVIGTGKKITLECSQTMGHDKMYWYQQDPGMELHLIHYSYGVNSTEKGDLSSESTVSRIRTEHFPLTLESARPSHTSQYLCATSKLPRDRNQPQHFGDGTRLSIL.

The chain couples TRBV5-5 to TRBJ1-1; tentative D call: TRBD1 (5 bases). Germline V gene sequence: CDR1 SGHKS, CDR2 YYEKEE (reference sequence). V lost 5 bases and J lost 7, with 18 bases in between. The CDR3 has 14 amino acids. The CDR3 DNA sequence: TGTGCCAGCAGGGCCAGGGTGGGGGTAAATGAAGCTTTCTTT. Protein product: CASRARVGVNEAFF.

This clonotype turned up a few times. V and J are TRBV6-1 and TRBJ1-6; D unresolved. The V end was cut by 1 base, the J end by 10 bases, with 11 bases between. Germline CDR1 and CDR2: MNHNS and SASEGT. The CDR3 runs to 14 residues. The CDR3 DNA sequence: TGTGCCAGCAGTGAAGGCACCGTACTATCACCCCTCCACTTT. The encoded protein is CASSEGTVLSPLHF.

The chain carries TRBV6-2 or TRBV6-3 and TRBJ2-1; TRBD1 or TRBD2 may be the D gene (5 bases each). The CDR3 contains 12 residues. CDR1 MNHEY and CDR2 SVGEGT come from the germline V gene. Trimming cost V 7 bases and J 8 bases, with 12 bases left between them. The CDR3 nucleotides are TGTGCCAGCACCTCCTCGGGGCATGAGCAGTTCTTC. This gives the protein CASTSSGHEQFF.

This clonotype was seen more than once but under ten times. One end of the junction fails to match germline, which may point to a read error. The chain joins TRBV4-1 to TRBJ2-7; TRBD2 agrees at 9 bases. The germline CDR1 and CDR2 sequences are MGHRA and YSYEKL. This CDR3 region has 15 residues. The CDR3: CASSQEASGNYEQYF. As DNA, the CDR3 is TGTGCCAGCAGCCAAGAGGCTAGCGGGAACTACGAGCAGTACTTC.

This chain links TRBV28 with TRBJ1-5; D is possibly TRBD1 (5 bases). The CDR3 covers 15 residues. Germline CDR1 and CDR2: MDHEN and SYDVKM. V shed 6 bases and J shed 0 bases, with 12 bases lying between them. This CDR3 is CASRDGHYSNQPQHF. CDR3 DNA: TGTGCCAGCAGGGACGGACATTATAGCAATCAGCCCCAGCATTTT.